This entry is about one T cell receptor beta chain. The antigen is not known. The protocol was immunoSEQ multiplex PCR, while the TCRdb copy is restricted to in-frame clones and leaves out a portion. This sample has about 17,000 clones, with 76% found just once. Using viral peptide pools, the ViraFEST assay grew out antigen-specific CD4+ T cells prior to sequencing. Following culture for approximately ten days, CD4+ T cells were isolated. Documented for the person is a PCR-confirmed SARS-CoV-2 infection occurring between March and December 2020. Participants got two doses of BNT162b2 or mRNA-1273 vaccine. This sample was included in a study of vaccination effects on CD4 cells after COVID-19. The CDR3 covers 14 residues. From germline, CDR1 is MDHEN and CDR2 SYDVKM. Between the trimmed V and J ends, which lost 4 bases and 6 bases, there was a span of 13 bases.

The sample consisted of CD4+ T cells from PBMCs cultured with SARS-CoV-2 spike peptides, taken after COVID-19 vaccination. V is TRBV28 and J is TRBJ1-5, with a tentative D call TRBD1 (6 bases). The sequence was collected from a human donor who had a prior SARS-CoV-2 infection. The chain's CDR3 is CASSSGGLGQPQHF. The CDR3 DNA follows: TGTGCCAGCAGTTCCGGGGGGCTGGGTCAGCCCCAGCATTTT.